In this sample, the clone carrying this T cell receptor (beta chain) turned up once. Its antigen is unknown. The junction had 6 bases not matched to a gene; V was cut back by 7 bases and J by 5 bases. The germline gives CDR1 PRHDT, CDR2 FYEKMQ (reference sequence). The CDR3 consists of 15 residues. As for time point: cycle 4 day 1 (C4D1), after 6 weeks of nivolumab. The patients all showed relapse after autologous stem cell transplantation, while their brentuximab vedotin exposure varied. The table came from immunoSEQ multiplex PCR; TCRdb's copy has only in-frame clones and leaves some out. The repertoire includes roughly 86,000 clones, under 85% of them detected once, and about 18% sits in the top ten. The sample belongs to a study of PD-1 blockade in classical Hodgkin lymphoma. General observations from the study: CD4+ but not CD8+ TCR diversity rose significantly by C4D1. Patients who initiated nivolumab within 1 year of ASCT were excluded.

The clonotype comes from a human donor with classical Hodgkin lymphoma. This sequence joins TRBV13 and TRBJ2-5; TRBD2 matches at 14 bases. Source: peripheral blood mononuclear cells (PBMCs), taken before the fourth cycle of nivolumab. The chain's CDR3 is CASNRLAGGRETQYF. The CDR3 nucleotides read TGTGCCAGCAACCGACTAGCGGGAGGGCGGGAGACCCAGTACTTC.